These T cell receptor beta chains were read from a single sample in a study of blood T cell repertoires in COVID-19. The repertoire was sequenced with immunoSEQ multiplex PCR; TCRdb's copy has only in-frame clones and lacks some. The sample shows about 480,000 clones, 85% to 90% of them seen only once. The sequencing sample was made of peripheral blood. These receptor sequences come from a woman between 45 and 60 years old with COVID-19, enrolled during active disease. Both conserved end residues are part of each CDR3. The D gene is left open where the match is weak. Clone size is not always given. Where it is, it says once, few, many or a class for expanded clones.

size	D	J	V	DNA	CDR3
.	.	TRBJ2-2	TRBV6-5	TGTGCCAGCAGGATGAGGACGGGGAGCACCGGGGAGCTGTTTTTT	CASRMRTGSTGELFF
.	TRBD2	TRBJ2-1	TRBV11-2	TGTGCCAGCAGCGTACGGACTAGCGGGGGATACAATGAGCAGTTCTTC	CASSVRTSGGYNEQFF
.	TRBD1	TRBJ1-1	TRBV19	TGTGCCAGTAGTATTTCAGGGGGCCAAAACACTGAAGCTTTCTTT	CASSISGGQNTEAFF
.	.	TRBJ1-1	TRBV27	TGTGCCAGCAGTCCCCGGACAGCTATGGGGAACACTGAAGCTTTCTTT	CASSPRTAMGNTEAFF
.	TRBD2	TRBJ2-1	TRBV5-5	TGTGCCAGCAGCCAGGTGGGAGCGGGAGTAAATGAGCAGTTCTTC	CASSQVGAGVNEQFF
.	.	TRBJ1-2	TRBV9	TGTGCCAGCAGCGACGGGGGGAGCTACACCTTC	CASSDGGSYTF
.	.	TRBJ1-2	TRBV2	TGTGCCAGCATAGAAGGGGTGGGCTATGGCTACACCTTC	CASIEGVGYGYTF
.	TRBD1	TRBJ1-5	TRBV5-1	TGCGCCAGCAGCTTGGAGGGGGCGAGCAATCAGCCCCAGCATTTT	CASSLEGASNQPQHF
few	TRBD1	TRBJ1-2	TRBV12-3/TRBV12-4	TGTGCCAGCTGGGGGGGACAGGACTATGGCTACACCTTC	CASWGGQDYGYTF
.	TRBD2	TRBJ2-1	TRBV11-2	TGTGCCAGCAGCTTAGATTGGCGGCTAGCGGGACCCTCCTACAATGAGCAGTTCTTC	CASSLDWRLAGPSYNEQFF
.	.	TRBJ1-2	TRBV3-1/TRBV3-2	TGTGCCAGCAGCCAATCCCTGGACAGCTATGGCTACACCTTC	CASSQSLDSYGYTF
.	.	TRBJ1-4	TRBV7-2	TGTGCCAGCAGCCCTAACCAGGGTATAAGGTTTTTT	CASSPNQGIRFF
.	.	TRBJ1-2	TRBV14	TGTGCCAGCAGCCTATCAGGGGCCCTCTATGGCTACACCTTC	CASSLSGALYGYTF
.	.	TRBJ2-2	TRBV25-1	TGTGCCAGCAAACCTGCCGGGGCCGGGGAGCTGTTTTTT	CASKPAGAGELFF
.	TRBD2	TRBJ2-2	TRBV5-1	TGCGCCAGCAGCTCCGGACTAGCGGGGGGGCTGACCGGGGAGCTGTTTTTT	CASSSGLAGGLTGELFF
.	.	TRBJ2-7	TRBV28	TGTGCCAGCAATGAGGGCAGGCGCTTCTACGAGCAGTACTTC	CASNEGRRFYEQYF
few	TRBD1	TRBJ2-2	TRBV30	TGTGCCTGGAAAGGGACAGCGAACACCGGGGAGCTGTTTTTT	CAWKGTANTGELFF
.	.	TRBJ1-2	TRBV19	TGTGCCAGTAGTATAGGGGCAGGGGTTAACTATGGCTACACCTTC	CASSIGAGVNYGYTF
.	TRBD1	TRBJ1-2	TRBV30	TGTGCCTGGAGAGAACAGGGGAGAGGGGGCTACACCTTC	CAWREQGRGGYTF
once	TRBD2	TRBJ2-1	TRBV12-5	TGTGCTAGTGCCCGTCCTCTAGCGGGCGGACCCAATGAGCAGTTCTTC	CASARPLAGGPNEQFF
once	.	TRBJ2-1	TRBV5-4	TGTGCCAGCAGCTATGACTATTCTGGTGAGCAGTTCTTC	CASSYDYSGEQFF
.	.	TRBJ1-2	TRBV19	TGTGCCAGTAGGCGAGAGGACAGTGGTTACTATGGCTACACCTTC	CASRREDSGYYGYTF
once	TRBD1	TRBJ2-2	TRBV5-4	TGTGCCAGCAGCTGGGACAGGACTAACACCGGGGAGCTGTTTTTT	CASSWDRTNTGELFF
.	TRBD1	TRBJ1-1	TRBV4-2	TGTGCCAGCAGCCAAGAACAGGGGCAGGGCACTGAAGCTTTCTTT	CASSQEQGQGTEAFF
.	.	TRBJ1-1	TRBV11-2	TGTGCCAGCAGCTTAGCCGGAGACAACACTGAAGCTTTCTTT	CASSLAGDNTEAFF
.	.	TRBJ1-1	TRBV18	TGTGCCAGCTCACCACGACAGAACACTGAAGCTTTCTTT	CASSPRQNTEAFF
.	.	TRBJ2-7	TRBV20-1	TGCAGTGCTAGTCTACTCGGCGAGCAGTACTTC	CSASLLGEQYF
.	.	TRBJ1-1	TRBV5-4	TGTGCCAGCAGCTTCGGGATTCCTACGGGGAACACTGAAGCTTTCTTT	CASSFGIPTGNTEAFF
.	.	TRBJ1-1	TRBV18	TGTGCCAGCTCACCACGATCGGCGGGGGTCGGGACTGAAGCTTTCTTT	CASSPRSAGVGTEAFF
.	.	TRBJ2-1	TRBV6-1	TGTGCCAGCAGTGGCCTTAGCGAAACAAAAGTCTCCTACAATGAGCAGTTCTTC	CASSGLSETKVSYNEQFF
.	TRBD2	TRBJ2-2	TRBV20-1	TGCAGTGCTAGTCTACTAGCGGGGCCAAACACCGGGGAGCTGTTTTTT	CSASLLAGPNTGELFF
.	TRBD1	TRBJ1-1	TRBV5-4	TGTGCCAGCAGCAAAACAGGGGAAGGTGAAGCTTTCTTT	CASSKTGEGEAFF
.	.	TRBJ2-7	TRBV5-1	TGCGCCAGCAGCTTGCAGGGGATACAGCAGTACTTC	CASSLQGIQQYF
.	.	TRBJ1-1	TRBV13	TGTGCCAGCAGCCCGCAGACAGGGAACACTGAAGCTTTCTTT	CASSPQTGNTEAFF
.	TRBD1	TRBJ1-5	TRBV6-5	TGTGCCAGCAGTTCTGGTGGGACAGGGGACGGGCAGCCCCAGCATTTT	CASSSGGTGDGQPQHF
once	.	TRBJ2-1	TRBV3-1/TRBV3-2	TGTGCCAGCAGCAGATCTCGGGGGTCTTACAATGAGCAGTTCTTC	CASSRSRGSYNEQFF
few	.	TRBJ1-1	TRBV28	TGTGCCAGCAGTCCGACAGGCACGAGGTCCACAGACACTGAAGCTTTCTTT	CASSPTGTRSTDTEAFF
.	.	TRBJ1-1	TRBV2	TGTGCCAGCAGTGGCGGGGGCACTGAAGCTTTCTTT	CASSGGGTEAFF
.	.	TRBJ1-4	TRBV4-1	TGCGCCAGCAGCGTCCGCCGAGACAGTAATGAAAAACTGTTTTTT	CASSVRRDSNEKLFF
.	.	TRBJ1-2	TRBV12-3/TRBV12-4	TGTGCCAGCAGTTTTGGGGGGGCGGGTGGCTACACCTTC	CASSFGGAGGYTF
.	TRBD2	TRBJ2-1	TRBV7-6	TGTGCCAGCAGCTTGACTCGGACTAGCGGGGATGGGAATGAGCAGTTCTTC	CASSLTRTSGDGNEQFF
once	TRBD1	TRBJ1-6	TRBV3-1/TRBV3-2	TGTGCCAGCAGCCAATTCCAGGGGGCTAATTCACCCCTCCACTTT	CASSQFQGANSPLHF
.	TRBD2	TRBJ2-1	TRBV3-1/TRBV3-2	TGTGCCAGCAGCTTCGCGGCTGGGCTAGCGGGGGCGTCCTACAATGAGCAGTTCTTC	CASSFAAGLAGASYNEQFF
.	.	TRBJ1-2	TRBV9	TGTGCCAGCAGCCCCCGATTACTATATGGCTACACCTTC	CASSPRLLYGYTF
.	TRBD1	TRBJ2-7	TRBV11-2	TGTGCCAGCAGCTCGGGGGGACAGGGCCTTTCCTACGAGCAGTACTTC	CASSSGGQGLSYEQYF